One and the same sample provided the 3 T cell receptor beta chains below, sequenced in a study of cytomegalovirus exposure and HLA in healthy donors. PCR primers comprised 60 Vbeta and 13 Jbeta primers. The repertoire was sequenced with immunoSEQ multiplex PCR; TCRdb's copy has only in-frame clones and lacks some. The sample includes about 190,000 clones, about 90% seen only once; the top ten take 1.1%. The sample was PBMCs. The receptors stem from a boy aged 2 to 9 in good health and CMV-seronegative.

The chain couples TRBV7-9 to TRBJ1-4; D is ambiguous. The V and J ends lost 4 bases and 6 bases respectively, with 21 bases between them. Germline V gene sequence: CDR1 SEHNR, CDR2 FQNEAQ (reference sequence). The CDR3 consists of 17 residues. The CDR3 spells CASSSRPVRLEDEKLFF. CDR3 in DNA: TGTGCCAGCAGCTCCCGACCGGTCAGGCTGGAGGATGAAAAACTGTTTTTT.

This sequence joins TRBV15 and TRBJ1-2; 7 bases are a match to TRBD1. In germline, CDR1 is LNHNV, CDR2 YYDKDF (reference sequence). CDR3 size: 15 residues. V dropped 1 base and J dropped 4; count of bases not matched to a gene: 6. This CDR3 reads CATSRVQGKGYGYTF. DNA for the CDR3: TGTGCCACCAGCAGAGTACAGGGGAAGGGCTATGGCTACACCTTC.

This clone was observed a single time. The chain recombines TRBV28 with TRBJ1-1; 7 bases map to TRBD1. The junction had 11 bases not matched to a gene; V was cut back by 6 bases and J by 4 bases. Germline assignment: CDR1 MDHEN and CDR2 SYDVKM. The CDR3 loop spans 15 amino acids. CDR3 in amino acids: CASSNRGAGGTEAFF. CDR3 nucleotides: TGTGCCAGCAGCAATCGCGGGGCAGGGGGCACTGAAGCTTTCTTT.